The 8 T cell receptor beta chains listed next were all sequenced from one sample in a study of cytomegalovirus exposure and HLA in healthy donors. With 60 Vbeta and 13 Jbeta primers, the PCR was carried out. The table came from immunoSEQ multiplex PCR; TCRdb's copy has only in-frame clones and leaves some out. Altogether roughly 120,000 clones are present, approximately 70% being singletons, with the ten largest covering nearly 9.5%. The specimen was PBMCs. Source of these receptors: a woman between 35 and 50 years old in good health and CMV-seropositive.

This chain joins TRBV6-5 and TRBJ2-1; D is unresolved. The V end lost 4 bases, the J end lost 8 bases, and 18 bases lay between the germline ends. Germline CDR1 and CDR2: MNHEY and SVGAGI. The CDR3 has 15 residues. CDR3 DNA: TGTGCCAGCAGTTTTGGCGCCCTCCGGGTTGATGAGCAGTTCTTC. This gives the protein CASSFGALRVDEQFF.

The CDR3 DNA reads TGTGCCAGCAGTGACAGTTACGAGCAGTACTTC. Its translation: CASSDSYEQYF. The chain recombines TRBV6-1 with TRBJ2-7; no clear D. Germline CDR1 and CDR2: MNHNS and SASEGT. The CDR3 has 11 residues. V dropped 3 bases and J dropped 4 bases, with 4 bases sitting between them.

Only a few counts were recorded for this clone. The chain couples TRBV5-1 to TRBJ1-1; 9 bases are shared with TRBD1. The CDR3 has 17 residues. Germline trimming cut 4 bases from V and 7 bases from J; bases unmatched to any gene: 17. Germline V CDR1 and CDR2: SGHRS, YFSETQ. CDR3 loop: CASSRLTGQGRTSEAFF. The CDR3 DNA follows: TGCGCCAGCAGCCGACTAACGGGACAGGGACGAACAAGTGAAGCTTTCTTT.

The gene calls are TRBV11-1 and TRBJ2-1; 12 nucleotides line up with TRBD2. This CDR3 spans 14 amino acids. The V gene end was trimmed by 1 base and the J gene end by 9 bases; junction bases not matched to a gene: 1. Germline V gives CDR1 SGHAT, CDR2 FQDESV (reference sequence). This CDR3 reads CASSLGLAGAEQFF. CDR3 DNA sequence: TGTGCCAGCAGCTTAGGACTAGCGGGAGCTGAGCAGTTCTTC.

The chain has TRBV4-2 and TRBJ2-5; tentatively, D is TRBD2 (5 bases). V lost 0 bases, J lost 4 bases, and 12 bases lay in between. The length of the CDR3 is 15 residues. The germline V gene encodes CDR1 LGHNA and CDR2 YNFKEQ. CDR3 nucleotides: TGTGCCAGCAGCCAAGAAACTCTCGGGGTAGAGACCCAGTACTTC. This sequence encodes CASSQETLGVETQYF.

The chain employs TRBV9 and TRBJ1-5, with 9 bases lining up with TRBD1. V was clipped by 5 bases and J by 5 bases; unmatched bases: 5. The CDR3 extends over 14 amino acids. Germline loops: CDR1 SGDLS, CDR2 YYNGEE. The CDR3 DNA reads TGTGCCAGCAGTCGGACAGGGGCTCATCAGCCCCAGCATTTT. Encoded protein: CASSRTGAHQPQHF.

This clone was recorded a few times. CDR3 nucleotide sequence: TGTGCCAGCAGCTTAGTGGGGGCTCATGAGCAGTACTTC. Its protein product is CASSLVGAHEQYF. The V gene is TRBV7-9, the J gene TRBJ2-7, with D possibly being TRBD1 (6 bases). In germline, CDR1 is SEHNR, CDR2 FQNEAQ (reference sequence). Deletions cut 1 base from V and 7 bases from J, with 11 bases between. The CDR3 has 13 residues.

This clone was counted a few times. At the DNA level, this CDR3 is encoded by other sequences in the same sample as well. The chain uses TRBV9 and TRBJ1-3, with D tentatively TRBD1 (6 bases). The CDR3 consists of 14 residues. Trimming took 1 base from V and 1 from J, leaving 6 bases between them. Germline assignment: CDR1 SGDLS and CDR2 YYNGEE. Here the CDR3 DNA reads TGTGCCAGCAGCGTACAGGGGTCTGGAAACACCATATATTTT. Residues: CASSVQGSGNTIYF.